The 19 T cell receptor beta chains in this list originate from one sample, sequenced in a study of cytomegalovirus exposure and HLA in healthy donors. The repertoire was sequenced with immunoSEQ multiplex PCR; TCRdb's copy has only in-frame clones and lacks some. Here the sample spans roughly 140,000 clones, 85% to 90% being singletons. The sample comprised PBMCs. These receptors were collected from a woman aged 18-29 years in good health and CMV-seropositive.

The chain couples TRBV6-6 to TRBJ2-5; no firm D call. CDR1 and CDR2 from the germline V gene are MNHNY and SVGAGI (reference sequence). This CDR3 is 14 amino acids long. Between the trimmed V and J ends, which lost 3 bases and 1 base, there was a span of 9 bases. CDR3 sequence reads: CASSYPGAQETQYF. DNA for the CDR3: TGTGCCAGCAGTTATCCCGGAGCCCAAGAGACCCAGTACTTC.

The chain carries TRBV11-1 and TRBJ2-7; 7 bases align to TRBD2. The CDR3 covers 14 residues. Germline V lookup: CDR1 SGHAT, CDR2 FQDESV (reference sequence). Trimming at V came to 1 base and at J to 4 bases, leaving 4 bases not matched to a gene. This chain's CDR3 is CASSLGEGWYEQYF. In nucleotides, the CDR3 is TGTGCCAGCAGCTTAGGGGAGGGGTGGTACGAGCAGTACTTC.

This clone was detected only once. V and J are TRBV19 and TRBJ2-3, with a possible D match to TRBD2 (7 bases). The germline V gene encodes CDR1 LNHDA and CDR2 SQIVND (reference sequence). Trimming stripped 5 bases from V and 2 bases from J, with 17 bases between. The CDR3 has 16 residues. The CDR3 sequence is CASSLSLRGLTDTQYF. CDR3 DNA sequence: TGTGCCAGTAGTTTGTCTCTGCGGGGGCTCACAGATACGCAGTATTTT.

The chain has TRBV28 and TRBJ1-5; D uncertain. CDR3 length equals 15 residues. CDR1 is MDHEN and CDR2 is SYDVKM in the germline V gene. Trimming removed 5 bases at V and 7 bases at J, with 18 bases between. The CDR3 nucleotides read TGTGCCAGCAGTCCCCCGGGGAGGGTCGGACAGCCCCAGCATTTT. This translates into CASSPPGRVGQPQHF.

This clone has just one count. The CDR3 coding sequence is TGTGCCAGCAGCTTAGTCCCGGGGGTCTCCTACGAGCAGTACTTC. Translation gives CASSLVPGVSYEQYF. The rearrangement links TRBV7-2 to TRBJ2-7, with D perhaps matching TRBD2 (6 bases). The CDR3 has 15 residues. The germline V and J ends were trimmed by 1 base and 0 bases, with 10 bases remaining between them. Germline V gene lookup returns CDR1 SGHTA and CDR2 FQGNSA. Full variable domain (rest looked up from reference TRBV7-2 and TRBJ2-7): GAGVSQSPSNKVTEKGKDVELRCDPISGHTALYWYRQSLGQGLEFLIYFQGNSAPDKSGLPSDRFSAERTGGSVSTLTIQRTQQEDSAVYLCASSLVPGVSYEQYFGPGTRLTVT.

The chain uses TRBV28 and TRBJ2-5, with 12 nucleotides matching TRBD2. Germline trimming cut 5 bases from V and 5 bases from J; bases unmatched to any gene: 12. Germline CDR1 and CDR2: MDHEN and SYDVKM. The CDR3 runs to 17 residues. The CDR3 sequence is CASSPRELAGGLETQYF. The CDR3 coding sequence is TGTGCCAGCAGTCCCCGGGAGCTAGCGGGAGGGCTGGAGACCCAGTACTTC.

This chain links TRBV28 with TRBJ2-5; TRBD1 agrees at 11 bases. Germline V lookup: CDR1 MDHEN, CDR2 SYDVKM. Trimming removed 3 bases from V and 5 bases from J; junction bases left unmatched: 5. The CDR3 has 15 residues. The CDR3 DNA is TGTGCCAGCAGTTTTCGGACAGGGGGCCAGGAGACCCAGTACTTC. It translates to CASSFRTGGQETQYF.

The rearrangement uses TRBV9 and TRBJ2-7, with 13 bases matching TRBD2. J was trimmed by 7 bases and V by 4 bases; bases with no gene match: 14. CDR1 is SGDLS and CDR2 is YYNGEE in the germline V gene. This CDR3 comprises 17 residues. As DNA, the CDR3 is TGTGCCAGCAGCTTAGGACTAGCGGGAGCCTACCCTCGTGAGCAGTACTTC. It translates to CASSLGLAGAYPREQYF. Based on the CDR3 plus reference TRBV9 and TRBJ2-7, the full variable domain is DSGVTQTPKHLITATGQRVTLRCSPRSGDLSVYWYQQSLDQGLQFLIQYYNGEERAKGNILERFSAQQFPDLHSELNLSSLELGDSALYFCASSLGLAGAYPREQYFGPGTRLTVT.

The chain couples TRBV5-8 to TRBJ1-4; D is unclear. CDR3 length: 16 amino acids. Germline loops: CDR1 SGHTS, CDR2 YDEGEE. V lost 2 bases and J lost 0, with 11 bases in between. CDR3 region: CASSFSTGATNEKLFF. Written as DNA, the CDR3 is TGTGCCAGCAGCTTTAGTACGGGAGCAACTAATGAAAAACTGTTTTTT.

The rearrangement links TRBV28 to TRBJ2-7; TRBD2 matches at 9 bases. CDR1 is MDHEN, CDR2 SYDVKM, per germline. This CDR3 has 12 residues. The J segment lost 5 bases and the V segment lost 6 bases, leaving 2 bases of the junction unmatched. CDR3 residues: CASRSSGNEQYF. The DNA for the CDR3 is TGTGCCAGCAGGTCTAGCGGGAACGAGCAGTACTTC.

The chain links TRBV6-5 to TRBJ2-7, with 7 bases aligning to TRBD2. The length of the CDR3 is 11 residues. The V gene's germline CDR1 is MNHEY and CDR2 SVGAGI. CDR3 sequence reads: CASGAYYEQYF. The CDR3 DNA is TGTGCGAGCGGGGCCTACTACGAGCAGTACTTC.

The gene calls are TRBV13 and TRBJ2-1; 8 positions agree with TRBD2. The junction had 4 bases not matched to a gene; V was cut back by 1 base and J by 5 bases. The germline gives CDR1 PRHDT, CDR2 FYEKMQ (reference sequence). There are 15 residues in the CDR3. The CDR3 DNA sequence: TGTGCCAGCAGCTTAGTGTTAGCGGGGCACAATGAGCAGTTCTTC. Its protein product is CASSLVLAGHNEQFF. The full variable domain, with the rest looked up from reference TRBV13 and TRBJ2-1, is AAGVIQSPRHLIKEKRETATLKCYPIPRHDTVYWYQQGPGQDPQFLISFYEKMQSDKGSIPDRFSAQQFSDYHSELNMSSLELGDSALYFCASSLVLAGHNEQFFGPGTRLTVL.

The CDR3 loop reads CASNRDRVSTNEKLFF. CDR3 DNA sequence: TGTGCCAGCAACCGGGACAGGGTCTCAACTAATGAAAAACTGTTTTTT. The chain employs TRBV2 and TRBJ1-4, with TRBD1 identical over 9 bases. Trimming at V came to 7 bases and at J to 0 bases, leaving 6 bases not matched to a gene. The CDR3 has 16 residues. Germline V gene lookup returns CDR1 SNHLY and CDR2 FYNNEI.

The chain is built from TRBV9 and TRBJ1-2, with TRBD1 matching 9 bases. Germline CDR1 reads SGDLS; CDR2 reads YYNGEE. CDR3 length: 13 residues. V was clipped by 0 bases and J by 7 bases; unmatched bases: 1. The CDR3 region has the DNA TGTGCCAGCAGCGTAGCGACAGGGGGTGGCTACACCTTC. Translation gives CASSVATGGGYTF.

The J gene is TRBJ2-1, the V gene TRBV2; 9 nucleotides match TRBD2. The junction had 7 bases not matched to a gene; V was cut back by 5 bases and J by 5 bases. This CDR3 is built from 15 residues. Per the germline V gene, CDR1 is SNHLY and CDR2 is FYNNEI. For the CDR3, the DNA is TGTGCCAGCAGTAGTCAGCGGGAGGTCCACAATGAGCAGTTCTTC. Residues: CASSSQREVHNEQFF.

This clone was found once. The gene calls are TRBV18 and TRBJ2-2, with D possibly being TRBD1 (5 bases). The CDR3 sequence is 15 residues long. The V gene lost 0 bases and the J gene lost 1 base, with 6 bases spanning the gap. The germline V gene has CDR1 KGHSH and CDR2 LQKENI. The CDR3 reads CASSPPRGNTGELFF. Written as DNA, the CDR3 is TGTGCCAGCTCACCACCTAGGGGGAACACCGGGGAGCTGTTTTTT.

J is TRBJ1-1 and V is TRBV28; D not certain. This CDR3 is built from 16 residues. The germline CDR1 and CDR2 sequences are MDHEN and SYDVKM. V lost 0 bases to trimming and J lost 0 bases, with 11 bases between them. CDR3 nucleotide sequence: TGTGCCAGCAGTTTATGGGCTTCGGGATTGAACACTGAAGCTTTCTTT. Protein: CASSLWASGLNTEAFF.

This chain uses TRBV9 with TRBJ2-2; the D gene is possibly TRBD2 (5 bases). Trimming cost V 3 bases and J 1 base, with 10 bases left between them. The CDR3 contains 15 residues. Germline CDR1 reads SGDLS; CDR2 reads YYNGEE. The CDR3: CASSARTGNTGELFF. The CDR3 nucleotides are TGTGCCAGCAGCGCCCGGACTGGGAACACCGGGGAGCTGTTTTTT.

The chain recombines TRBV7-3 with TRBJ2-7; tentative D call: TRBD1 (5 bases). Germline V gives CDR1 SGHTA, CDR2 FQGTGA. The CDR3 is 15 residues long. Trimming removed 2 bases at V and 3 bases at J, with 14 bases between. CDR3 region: CASSLSAGPNYEQYF. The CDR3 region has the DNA TGTGCCAGCAGCTTATCGGCAGGGCCTAACTACGAGCAGTACTTC.